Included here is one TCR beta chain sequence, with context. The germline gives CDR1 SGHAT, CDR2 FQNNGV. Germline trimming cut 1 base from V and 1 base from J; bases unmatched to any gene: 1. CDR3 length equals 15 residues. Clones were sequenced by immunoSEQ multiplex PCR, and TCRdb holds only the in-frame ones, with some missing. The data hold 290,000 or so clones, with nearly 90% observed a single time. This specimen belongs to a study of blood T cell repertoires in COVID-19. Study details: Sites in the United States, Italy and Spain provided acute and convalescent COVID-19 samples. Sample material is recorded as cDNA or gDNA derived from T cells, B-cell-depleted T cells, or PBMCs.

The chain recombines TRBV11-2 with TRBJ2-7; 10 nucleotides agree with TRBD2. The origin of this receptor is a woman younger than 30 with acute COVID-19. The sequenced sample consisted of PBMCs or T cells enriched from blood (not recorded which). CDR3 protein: CASSLGSGGSYEQYF. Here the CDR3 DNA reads TGTGCCAGCAGCTTAGGTAGCGGGGGGTCCTACGAGCAGTACTTC.